This TCR beta chain originates from a study of response to subunit inactivated influenza vaccine. TCRdb processed the RT-PCR reads anew with MiXCR; each CDR3 protein has one entry. The table has 500,000 to 600,000 distinct CDR3 sequences, 11% seen once. Trimming cost V 1 base and J 6 bases; bases outside gene matches: 2. The CDR3 spans 14 residues. These data also featured in a second study, about T cells expressing NK-cell markers. That source reports: Generation of TCR beta cDNA was performed by 5'RACE template switching incorporating UMIs. There were seven HCMV-seropositive donors and one seronegative donor among the eight sequenced. Each of roughly six donors carried dominant NKG2C+ clonotypes accounting for about 1.0-7.0% of CD8+ T cells. There were a few donors in whom these clonotypes also led the CD3+CD56-NKG2C+ fraction.

The sequences come from PBMCs from blood, collected on the day of vaccination. The chain employs TRBV12-3 or TRBV12-4 and TRBJ2-1; TRBD2 matches at 8 bases. The TCR comes from a man in his forties or fifties who received an inactivated influenza vaccine. As DNA, the CDR3 is TGTGCCAGCAGTTTAGTGGGGACTAGCAATGAGCAGTTCTTC. Its translation: CASSLVGTSNEQFF.